This T cell receptor (beta chain) emerged from a study of T cell repertoires in cytomegalovirus infection. Looking at the study overall: Carrying CMV and the relevant HLA type showed in public TCR beta signatures. Overall study findings and caveats: In two of eight donors, the top clonotype was HLA-C-restricted CMV-specific. Summed frequency of public TCR beta families distinguished CMV carriers with the relevant HLA.

This CDR3 is 15 amino acids long. Germline lookup yields CDR1 LGHNA and CDR2 YSLEER. The V end was cut by 1 base, the J end by 3 bases, with 13 bases between. MiXCR, run by TCRdb on the reads, gives a single entry per CDR3 protein. The repertoire holds 90,000 to 120,000 distinct CDR3 sequences, with less than 25% as singletons. Of note for this clonotype: Its target is not known.

Sequenced: CD8+ T cells from PBMCs. V is TRBV4-3 and J is TRBJ2-7; tentatively, D is TRBD1 or TRBD2 (6 bases each). This sequence originates from a human donor in good health (CMV status not recorded). Some clones in this sample may be carry-over from other donors' samples. The DNA of the CDR3 is TGCGCCAGCAGCCAAGCCCGGAGGGGGAACTACGAGCAGTACTTC. Protein product: CASSQARRGNYEQYF.